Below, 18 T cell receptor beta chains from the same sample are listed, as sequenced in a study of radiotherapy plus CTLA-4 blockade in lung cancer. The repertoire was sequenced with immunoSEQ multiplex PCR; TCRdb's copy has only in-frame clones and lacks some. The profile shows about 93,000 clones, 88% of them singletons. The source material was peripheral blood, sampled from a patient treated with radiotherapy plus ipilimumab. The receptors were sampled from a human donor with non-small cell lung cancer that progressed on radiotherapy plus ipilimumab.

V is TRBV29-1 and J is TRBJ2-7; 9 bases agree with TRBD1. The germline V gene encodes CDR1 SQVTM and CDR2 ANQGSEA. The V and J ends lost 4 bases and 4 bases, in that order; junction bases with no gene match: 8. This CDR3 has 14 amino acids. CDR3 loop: CSVALGTGQYEQYF. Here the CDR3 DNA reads TGCAGCGTTGCGCTCGGGACAGGGCAATACGAGCAGTACTTC.

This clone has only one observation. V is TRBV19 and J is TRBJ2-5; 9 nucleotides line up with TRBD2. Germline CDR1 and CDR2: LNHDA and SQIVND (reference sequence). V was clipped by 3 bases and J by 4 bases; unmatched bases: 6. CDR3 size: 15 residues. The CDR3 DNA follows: TGTGCCAGTAGTATCCCGACTAGCGGAAGAGAGACCCAGTACTTC. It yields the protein CASSIPTSGRETQYF.

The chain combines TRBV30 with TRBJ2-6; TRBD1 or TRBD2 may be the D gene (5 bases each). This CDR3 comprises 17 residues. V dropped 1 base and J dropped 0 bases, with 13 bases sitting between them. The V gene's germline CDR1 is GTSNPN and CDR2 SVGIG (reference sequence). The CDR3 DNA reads TGTGCCTGGAGTGGAGGCAGGGACCACTCTGGGGCCAACGTCCTGACTTTC. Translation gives CAWSGGRDHSGANVLTF.

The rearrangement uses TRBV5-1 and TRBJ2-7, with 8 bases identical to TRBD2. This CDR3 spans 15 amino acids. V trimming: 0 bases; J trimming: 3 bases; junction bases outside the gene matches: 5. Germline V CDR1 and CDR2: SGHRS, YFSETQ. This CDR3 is CASSLVVAGNYEQYF. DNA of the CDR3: TGCGCCAGCAGCTTGGTGGTAGCGGGAAACTACGAGCAGTACTTC.

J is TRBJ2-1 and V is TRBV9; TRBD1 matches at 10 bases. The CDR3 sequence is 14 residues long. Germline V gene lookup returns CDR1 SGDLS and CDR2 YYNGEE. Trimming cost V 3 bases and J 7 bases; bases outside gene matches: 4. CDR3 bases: TGTGCCAGCAGCGAGACAGGGGGCAGGAATGAGCAGTTCTTC. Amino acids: CASSETGGRNEQFF.

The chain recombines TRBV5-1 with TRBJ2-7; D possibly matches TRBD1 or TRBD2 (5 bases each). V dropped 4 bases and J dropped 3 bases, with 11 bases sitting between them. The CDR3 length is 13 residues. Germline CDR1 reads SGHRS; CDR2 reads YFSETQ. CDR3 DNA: TGCGCCAGCAGCCCCGGGGCTAGCTACGAGCAGTACTTC. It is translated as CASSPGASYEQYF.

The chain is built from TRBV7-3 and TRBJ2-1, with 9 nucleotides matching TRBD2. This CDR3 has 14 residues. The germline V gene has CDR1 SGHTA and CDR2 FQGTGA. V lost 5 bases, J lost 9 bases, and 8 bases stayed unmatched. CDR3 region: CASSTAGGPGEQFF. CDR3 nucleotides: TGTGCCAGCAGCACCGCGGGAGGGCCGGGTGAGCAGTTCTTC. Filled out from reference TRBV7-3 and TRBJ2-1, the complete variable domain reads GAGVSQTPSNKVTEKGKYVELRCDPISGHTALYWYRQSLGQGPEFLIYFQGTGAADDSGLPNDRFFAVRPEGSVSTLKIQRTERGDSAVYLCASSTAGGPGEQFFGPGTRLTVL.

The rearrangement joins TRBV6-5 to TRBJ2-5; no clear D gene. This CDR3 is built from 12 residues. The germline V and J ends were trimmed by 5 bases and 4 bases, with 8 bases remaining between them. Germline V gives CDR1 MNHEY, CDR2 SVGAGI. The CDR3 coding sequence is TGTGCCAGCAGTGTGATGGGAGAGACCCAGTACTTC. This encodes CASSVMGETQYF.

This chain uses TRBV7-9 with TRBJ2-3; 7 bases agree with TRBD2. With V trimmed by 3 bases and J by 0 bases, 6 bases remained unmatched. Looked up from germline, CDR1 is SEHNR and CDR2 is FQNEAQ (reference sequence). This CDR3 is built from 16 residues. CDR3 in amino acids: CASSFYAGASTDTQYF. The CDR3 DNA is TGTGCCAGCAGCTTCTACGCGGGAGCGAGCACAGATACGCAGTATTTT.

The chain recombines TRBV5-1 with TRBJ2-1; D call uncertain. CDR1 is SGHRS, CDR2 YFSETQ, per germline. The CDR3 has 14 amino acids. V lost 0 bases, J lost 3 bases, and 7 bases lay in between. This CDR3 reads CASSLASGYNEQFF. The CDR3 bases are TGCGCCAGCAGCTTGGCCTCAGGCTACAATGAGCAGTTCTTC.

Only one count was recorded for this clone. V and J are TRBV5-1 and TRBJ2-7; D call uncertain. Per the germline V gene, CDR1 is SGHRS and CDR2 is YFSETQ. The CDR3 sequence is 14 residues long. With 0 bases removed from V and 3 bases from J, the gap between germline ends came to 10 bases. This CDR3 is CASSLESVIYEQYF. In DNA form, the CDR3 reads TGCGCCAGCAGCTTGGAGTCCGTAATCTACGAGCAGTACTTC.

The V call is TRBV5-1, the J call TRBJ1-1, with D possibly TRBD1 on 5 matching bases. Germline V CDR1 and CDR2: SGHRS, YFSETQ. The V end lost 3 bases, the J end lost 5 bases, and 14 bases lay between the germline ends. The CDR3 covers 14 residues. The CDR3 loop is CASSWGGVETEAFF. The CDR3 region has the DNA TGCGCCAGCAGCTGGGGGGGAGTGGAGACTGAAGCTTTCTTT.

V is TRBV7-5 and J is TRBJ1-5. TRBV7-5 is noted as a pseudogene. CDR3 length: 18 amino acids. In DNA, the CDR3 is TGTGCCAGAAGCCGAGAACATTCGACGGTAAATAGCAATCAGCCCCAGCATTTT. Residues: CARSREHSTVNSNQPQHF.

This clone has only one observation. The CDR3 DNA reads TGTGCCAGCAGGGGAGGGGTTACCTCCTACGAGCAGTACTTC. It specifies CASRGGVTSYEQYF. V is TRBV6-1 and J is TRBJ2-7; 7 bases match TRBD2. The germline gives CDR1 MNHNS, CDR2 SASEGT. The CDR3 totals 14 residues. After removal of 6 bases from V and 0 bases from J, the junction contained 5 bases not matched to a gene.

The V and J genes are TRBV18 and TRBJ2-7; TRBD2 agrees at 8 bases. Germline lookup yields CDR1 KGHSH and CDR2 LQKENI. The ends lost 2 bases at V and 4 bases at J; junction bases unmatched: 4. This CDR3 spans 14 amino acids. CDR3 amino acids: CASSPAGLVYEQYF. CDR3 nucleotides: TGTGCCAGCTCACCAGCGGGACTAGTTTACGAGCAGTACTTC.

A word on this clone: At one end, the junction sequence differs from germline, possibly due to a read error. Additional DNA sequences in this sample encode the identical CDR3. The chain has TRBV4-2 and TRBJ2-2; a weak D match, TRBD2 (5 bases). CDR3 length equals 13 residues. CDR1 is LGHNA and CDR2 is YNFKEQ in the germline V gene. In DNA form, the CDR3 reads TGTGCCAGCAGCCAAGTAAGCCCCGGGGAGTTGTTTTTT. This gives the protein CASSQVSPGELFF.

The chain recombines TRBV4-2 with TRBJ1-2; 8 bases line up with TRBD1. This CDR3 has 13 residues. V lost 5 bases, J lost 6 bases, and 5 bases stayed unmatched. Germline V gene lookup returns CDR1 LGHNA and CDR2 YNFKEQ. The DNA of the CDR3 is TGTGCCAGCAGCACCGGGACAGGCGATGGCTACACCTTC. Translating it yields CASSTGTGDGYTF.

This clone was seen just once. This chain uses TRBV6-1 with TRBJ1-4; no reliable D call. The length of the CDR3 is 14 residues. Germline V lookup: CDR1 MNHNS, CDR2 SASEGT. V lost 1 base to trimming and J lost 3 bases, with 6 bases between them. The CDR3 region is CASSEGIANEKLFF. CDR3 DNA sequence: TGTGCCAGCAGTGAAGGTATAGCTAATGAAAAACTGTTTTTT.